Sequencing of this T cell receptor beta chain was carried out in a study of T cells after yellow fever vaccination. Unmatched junction bases numbered 12, after V lost 4 bases and J lost 4 bases. Germline V gives CDR1 DFQATT, CDR2 SNEGSKA (reference sequence). The CDR3 runs to 16 residues. TCRdb analysed the 5' RACE reads with MiXCR anew, one entry per CDR3 protein. The sample shows about 340,000 distinct CDR3 sequences, approximately 9% of them seen only once. At least ten counts were recorded for this clonotype. Source: PBMCs, taken on the day of the first yellow fever vaccination. J is TRBJ1-4 and V is TRBV20-1; 7 nucleotides line up with TRBD1. The TCR originated in a man younger than 35 who received the YFV17D yellow fever vaccine. The CDR3 region has the DNA TGCAGTGCTACAGGCAGGGGGACGGGGGATAATGAAAAACTGTTTTTT. Amino acid sequence: CSATGRGTGDNEKLFF.